These T cell receptor beta chains were read from a single sample in a study of shared clonotypes between healthy human individuals. Produced via immunoSEQ multiplex PCR; TCRdb's table is partial and in-frame only. The table lists more than 2 million clones, approximately 94% of them singletons. Sequencing was carried out using naive CD8+ T cells sorted from blood. All receptors derive from a man aged 18 to 29 in good health. The CDR3 runs from the conserved cysteine through the conserved F or W. A D gene is named only where the DNA matches it firmly. The size of a clone is reported for some rows only, either as once, few or many, or as a class for expanded clones.

V gene,D gene,clone size,J gene,CDR3 DNA,CDR3 protein
TRBV27,TRBD2,-,TRBJ2-2,TGTGCCAGCAGCCCAACTAGCGTGTGGACCGGGGAGCTGTTTTTT,CASSPTSVWTGELFF
TRBV28,-,-,TRBJ2-7,TGTGCCAGCAGTGTAGCCGGGACATCCTACGAGCAGTACTTC,CASSVAGTSYEQYF
TRBV6-6,TRBD1,-,TRBJ2-7,TGTGCCAGCAGTTACACGGGACAGGGGGCAATCGAGCAGTACTTC,CASSYTGQGAIEQYF
TRBV10-1,TRBD1,-,TRBJ2-2,TGCGCCAGCAGTGACCCGGGACAGGGGACGAACACCGGGGAGCTGTTTTTT,CASSDPGQGTNTGELFF
TRBV30,-,-,TRBJ1-1,TGTGCCTGGAGTAGTCAGGGAGGGATCACTGAAGCTTTCTTT,CAWSSQGGITEAFF
TRBV27,-,-,TRBJ2-3,TGTGCCAGCAGTCATAGCGTTTCAGATACGCAGTATTTT,CASSHSVSDTQYF
TRBV5-6,TRBD1,-,TRBJ2-7,TGTGCCAGCAGCTACCGGGACAGCTACGAGCAGTACTTC,CASSYRDSYEQYF
TRBV5-6,-,-,TRBJ2-7,TGTGCCAGCAGCTTGAGCGCTAAATTCTACGAGCAGTACTTC,CASSLSAKFYEQYF
TRBV6-5,TRBD1,-,TRBJ1-4,TGTGCCAGCAGTTCCACAGGGGGCGAGGGTGAAAAACTGTTTTTT,CASSSTGGEGEKLFF
TRBV6-5,TRBD2,-,TRBJ2-7,TGTGCCAGCAGTTACTCGGGACTAGCGGACGAGCAGTACTTC,CASSYSGLADEQYF
TRBV11-1,-,-,TRBJ2-3,TGTGCCAGCAGCCGAAAAGGGTCGACGCAGTATTTT,CASSRKGSTQYF
TRBV6-5,-,-,TRBJ1-2,TGTGCCAGCAGTTACTCGAATTCGGGCTATGGCTACACCTTC,CASSYSNSGYGYTF
TRBV7-9,-,-,TRBJ2-1,TGTGCCAGCAGCCATCCCAGTTCCTACAATGAGCAGTTCTTC,CASSHPSSYNEQFF
TRBV5-4,TRBD2,-,TRBJ2-1,TGTGCCAGCAGCTTGCCTAGCGGGAAATTGAATGAGCAGTTCTTC,CASSLPSGKLNEQFF
TRBV7-9,-,-,TRBJ1-4,TGTGCCAGCAGCTCGGGAATGAAGGAACTGTTTTTT,CASSSGMKELFF
TRBV5-1,-,-,TRBJ2-7,TGCGCCAGCAGCTTGGGCGCAGGCAACTACGAGCAGTACTTC,CASSLGAGNYEQYF
TRBV25-1,-,-,TRBJ2-7,TGTGCCAGCAGTGGACGGGACGACCCACAGTACTTC,CASSGRDDPQYF
TRBV29-1,TRBD1,-,TRBJ1-2,TGCAGCGTTGATCTTGACCGGACAGGGGAATATGGCTACACCTTC,CSVDLDRTGEYGYTF
TRBV9,TRBD1,-,TRBJ2-7,TGTGCCAGCAGCGTAGGGACAGGGGAGTACGAGCAGTACTTC,CASSVGTGEYEQYF
TRBV12-5,-,-,TRBJ2-7,TGTGCTAGTGTGCAGGCCCTAAGTCCCTACGAGCAGTACTTC,CASVQALSPYEQYF
TRBV18,-,-,TRBJ2-3,TGTGCCAGCTCACCACGGGGGGCTGATACAGATACGCAGTATTTT,CASSPRGADTDTQYF
TRBV5-4,-,-,TRBJ1-2,TGTGCCAGCAGCTTGCTCGGAGACTATGGCTACACCTTC,CASSLLGDYGYTF
TRBV19,-,-,TRBJ2-7,TGTGCCAGTAGTATAGATTTTACAGGGCCCTACGAGCAGTACTTC,CASSIDFTGPYEQYF
TRBV29-1,-,-,TRBJ2-3,TGCAGCTTCCCCCCCCTCTCCACAGATACGCAGTATTTT,CSFPPLSTDTQYF
TRBV6-5,-,-,TRBJ1-3,TGTGCCAGCAGTTACTCGGGCTCTGGAAACACCATATATTTT,CASSYSGSGNTIYF
TRBV28,TRBD2,-,TRBJ2-7,TGTGCCAGCTGGGAGGGCCCACCTCTCAGCGAGCAGTACTTC,CASWEGPPLSEQYF
TRBV4-1,-,once,TRBJ2-2,TGCGCCAGCAGCCAAGGAGAGTTGTCCGGGGAGCTGTTTTTT,CASSQGELSGELFF
TRBV7-8,-,-,TRBJ1-6,TGTGCCAGCAGCTTAGATTTGTACGGCCTGAATTCACCCCTCCACTTT,CASSLDLYGLNSPLHF
TRBV5-1,TRBD1,-,TRBJ1-1,TGCGCCAGCAGCTTGGACAGGGGCCTCAACACTGAAGCTTTCTTT,CASSLDRGLNTEAFF
TRBV6-5,TRBD1,-,TRBJ1-2,TGTGCCAGCAGTCCCGGACAGGGCGATGGCTACACCTTC,CASSPGQGDGYTF
TRBV6-5,-,-,TRBJ2-2,TGTGCCAGCAGTTACTCAGAAACCGGGGAGCTGTTTTTT,CASSYSETGELFF
TRBV4-1,-,few,TRBJ1-2,TGCGCCAGCAGCCAAGATTGGAGGGGTTCTAACTATGGCTACACCTTC,CASSQDWRGSNYGYTF
TRBV5-1,-,few,TRBJ1-2,TGCGCCAGCAGCTTGGATGGGGGGCGCGACTATGGCTACACCTTC,CASSLDGGRDYGYTF
TRBV18,-,-,TRBJ1-1,TGTGCCAGCTCTAACCCGGTACAGGGGAACACTGAAGCTTTCTTT,CASSNPVQGNTEAFF
TRBV5-1,-,-,TRBJ2-7,TGCGCCAGCAGCATCGGACCCGACGGTCGCTACGAGCAGTACTTC,CASSIGPDGRYEQYF
TRBV30,-,-,TRBJ2-5,TGTGCCTGGAGTGTCGATTCGCGGGCCGATAATCAGTACTTC,CAWSVDSRADNQYF
TRBV6-5,-,-,TRBJ1-2,TGTGCCAGCAGTTACTCTGGGCACACTCCTAACTATGGCTACACCTTC,CASSYSGHTPNYGYTF
TRBV29-1,-,-,TRBJ2-2,TGCAGCGTTGAGGCCTACCCTTTGGAGAGCGCCGGGGAGCTGTTTTTT,CSVEAYPLESAGELFF
TRBV6-5,TRBD1,-,TRBJ2-3,TGTGCCAGCAGTTGGACAGGGACAGATACGCAGTATTTT,CASSWTGTDTQYF
TRBV7-9,-,-,TRBJ2-2,TGTGCCAGCAGCTTCTCAGGGTTCGCGAACACCGGGGAGCTGTTTTTT,CASSFSGFANTGELFF
TRBV7-9,TRBD1,few,TRBJ1-5,TGTGCCACCGGGACAGGGGAATGGGGAAATCAGCCCCAGCATTTT,CATGTGEWGNQPQHF
TRBV4-1,TRBD2,-,TRBJ2-1,TGCGCCAGCAACCAAGCGGGGGCAAGCTCCTACAATGAGCAGTTCTTC,CASNQAGASSYNEQFF
TRBV18,-,-,TRBJ2-1,TGTGCCAGCTCACCACTGGACACGGTTTTGTCCTACAATGAGCAGTTCTTC,CASSPLDTVLSYNEQFF
TRBV4-3,TRBD1,-,TRBJ2-2,TGCGCCAGCAGCCAAGGGTTTCCCGGGACAGGGTACACCGGGGAGCTGTTTTTT,CASSQGFPGTGYTGELFF
TRBV9,-,-,TRBJ2-5,TGTGCCAGCAGCGAGTTGGGGGAGACCCAGTACTTC,CASSELGETQYF
TRBV6-5,-,-,TRBJ2-7,TGTGCCAGCAGTCCTGGGTGGGAGCAGTACTTC,CASSPGWEQYF
TRBV29-1,-,-,TRBJ2-7,TGCAGCGTTGAAGACACATCCTACGAGCAGTACTTC,CSVEDTSYEQYF